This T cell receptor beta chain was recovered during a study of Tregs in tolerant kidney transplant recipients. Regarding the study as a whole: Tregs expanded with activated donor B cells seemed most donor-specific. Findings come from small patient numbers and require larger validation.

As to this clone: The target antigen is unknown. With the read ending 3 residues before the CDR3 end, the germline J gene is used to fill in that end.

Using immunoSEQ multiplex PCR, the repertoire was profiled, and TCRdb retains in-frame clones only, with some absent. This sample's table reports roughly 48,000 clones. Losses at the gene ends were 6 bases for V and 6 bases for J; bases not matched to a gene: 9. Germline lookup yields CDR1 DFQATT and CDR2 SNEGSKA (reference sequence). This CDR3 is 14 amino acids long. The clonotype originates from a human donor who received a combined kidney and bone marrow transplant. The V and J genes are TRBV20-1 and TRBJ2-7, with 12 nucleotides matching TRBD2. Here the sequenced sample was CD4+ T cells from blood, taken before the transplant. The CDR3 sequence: CSADSTSGRGEQYF. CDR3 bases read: TGCAGTGCGGATTCGACTAGCGGGAGAGGCGAG.